This T cell receptor beta chain was identified during a study of shared clonotypes between healthy human individuals. This CDR3 is built from 14 residues. The trim removed 6 bases at V and 13 bases at J, leaving 8 bases unmatched. Germline V CDR1 and CDR2: MNHEY, SMNVEV (reference sequence). Each cell subset's genomic DNA was divided evenly among several immunoSEQ plates. Here immunoSEQ multiplex PCR was the method, and the copy in TCRdb shows in-frame clones only, minus some. The data contain 1,500,000 or so clones, roughly 96% of them seen just once; the ten biggest clones take up approximately 1.1%. A CD45RA-negative memory subset and a CD45RA+ naive subset were separated from the CD4+ cells.

The origin of this receptor is a man aged 30-40 years in good health. This sequence joins TRBV27 and TRBJ2-1; TRBD2 matches 14 bases. The sequencing sample was made of naive CD4+ T cells sorted from blood. Specified subset: CD45RA+ positively selected. CDR3 protein: CASRVTSGRVGQFF. DNA of the CDR3: TGTGCCAGCAGGGTGACTAGCGGGAGGGTAGGTCAGTTCTTC.